Presented here are 26 T cell receptor beta chains from one specimen sequenced in a study of blood T cell repertoires in COVID-19 (dated by TCRdb to about 2020). Libraries were constructed by the immunoSEQ multiplex PCR assay. The source is immuneACCESS, and TCRdb retained only in-frame sequences with V and J called. Part of the clones is not carried over; for the studies checked, unresolved V genes explain less than half of this, and the remainder is unexplained. The sample table shows about 160,000 clones, and 70% to 90% are seen once. The top ten hold 6.5% to 8% of the sample. Sequencing was performed on PBMCs or T cells enriched from blood (not recorded which). These receptors were obtained from a woman aged 50 to 60 who had recovered from COVID-19.

The chain uses TRBV4-1 and TRBJ1-1; maybe TRBD1 (6 bases). CDR1 is MGHRA and CDR2 is YSYEKL in the germline V gene. V shed 0 bases and J shed 1 base, with 6 bases lying between them. This CDR3 has 14 residues. The CDR3 coding sequence is TGCGCCAGCAGCCAAGAACAGGGGAACACTGAAGCTTTCTTT. Encoded protein: CASSQEQGNTEAFF.

This rearrangement joins TRBV7-6 to TRBJ2-1; tentative D call: TRBD1 (5 bases). CDR1 and CDR2 (germline): SGHVS, FNYEAQ. The CDR3 extends over 17 amino acids. V shed 1 base and J shed 0 bases, with 13 bases lying between them. This CDR3 is CASSLGGRTSSYNEQFF. In DNA, the CDR3 is TGTGCCAGCAGCTTAGGGGGCAGGACGAGCTCCTACAATGAGCAGTTCTTC.

The chain is built from TRBV7-9 and TRBJ2-7; D is unresolved. Germline lookup yields CDR1 SEHNR and CDR2 FQNEAQ (reference sequence). The CDR3 sequence is 13 residues long. Trimming removed 4 bases from V and 6 bases from J, with 13 bases in between. This CDR3 reads CASSWRRISEQYF. The CDR3 nucleotides are TGTGCCAGCAGCTGGCGGCGAATCAGCGAGCAGTACTTC.

The count of this clone is one. This sequence joins TRBV18 and TRBJ2-7, with 16 bases fitting TRBD2. The germline gives CDR1 KGHSH, CDR2 LQKENI. The CDR3 totals 17 residues. Trimming at V came to 0 bases and at J to 5 bases, leaving 4 bases not matched to a gene. This CDR3 reads CASSPPGLAGGINEQYF. CDR3 bases: TGTGCCAGCTCACCACCGGGACTAGCGGGGGGGATCAACGAGCAGTACTTC.

The chain recombines TRBV24-1 with TRBJ1-5, with TRBD1 as a possible D gene (5 bases). V was shortened by 9 bases and J by 6 bases, with 14 bases between the two germline ends. CDR3 size: 13 residues. Per germline, CDR1 KGHDR and CDR2 SFDVKD. The CDR3 coding sequence is TGTGCCACCTCTCCCCAGGGAGGTCAGCCCCAGCATTTT. This gives the protein CATSPQGGQPQHF.

V and J are TRBV27 and TRBJ1-1; no reliable D call. V gave up 2 bases and J gave up 1 base, with 8 bases separating them. Germline CDR1 reads MNHEY; CDR2 reads SMNVEV (reference sequence). This CDR3 comprises 14 residues. Here the CDR3 DNA reads TGTGCCAGCAGTTTAAGATCAGGGAACACTGAAGCTTTCTTT. It specifies CASSLRSGNTEAFF.

The chain uses TRBV19 and TRBJ2-5, with D unresolved. The CDR3 extends over 12 amino acids. Trimming shortened V by 4 bases and J by 2 bases, and 5 bases separated the two germline ends. Per germline, CDR1 LNHDA and CDR2 SQIVND (reference sequence). DNA for the CDR3: TGTGCCAGTAGTAGCGGTCAAGAGACCCAGTACTTC. This translates into CASSSGQETQYF.

The chain uses TRBV29-1 and TRBJ2-1; TRBD1 agrees at 9 bases. CDR1 SQVTM and CDR2 ANQGSEA come from the germline V gene. The CDR3 spans 14 residues. J lost 1 base, V lost 7 bases, and 5 bases had no gene match. CDR3 nucleotides: TGCAGCGCAAGTGGGACAGGGTCCTACAATGAGCAGTTCTTC. Translated, it gives CSASGTGSYNEQFF.

The chain couples TRBV18 to TRBJ1-1; TRBD1 is a possible D gene (5 bases). V was shortened by 0 bases and J by 4 bases, with 12 bases between the two germline ends. Germline-derived CDR1 and CDR2 are KGHSH and LQKENI. The CDR3 contains 15 residues. CDR3 bases: TGTGCCAGCTCACCACCGTCTAGGGGCTTCACTGAAGCTTTCTTT. It specifies CASSPPSRGFTEAFF.

The chain employs TRBV25-1 and TRBJ1-2; D is uncertain. V lost 2 bases and J lost 4, with 8 bases in between. This CDR3 region has 13 residues. From germline, CDR1 is MGHDK and CDR2 SYGVNS. The CDR3 is CASSESLGYGYTF. In nucleotides, the CDR3 is TGTGCCAGCAGTGAAAGCCTCGGCTATGGCTACACCTTC.

CDR3 sequence reads: CASSRSGQGSYEQYF. DNA of the CDR3: TGTGCCAGCAGTCGCTCGGGACAGGGCTCCTACGAGCAGTACTTC. This chain uses TRBV6-2 or TRBV6-3 with TRBJ2-7, with TRBD1 identical over 9 bases. The V and J ends lost 5 bases and 0 bases, in that order; junction bases with no gene match: 5. This CDR3 spans 15 amino acids. Germline CDR1 is MNHEY and CDR2 is SVGEGT.

The J gene is TRBJ2-5, the V gene TRBV7-9; 7 bases fit TRBD1. The CDR3 extends over 14 amino acids. Per germline, CDR1 SEHNR and CDR2 FQNEAQ (reference sequence). Trimming removed 5 bases from V and 4 bases from J; junction bases left unmatched: 7. DNA for the CDR3: TGTGCCAGCAGCCGAGGGGGCGCGGGAGAGACCCAGTACTTC. Translated, it gives CASSRGGAGETQYF.

The chain has TRBV29-1 and TRBJ2-3; D ambiguous. CDR1 is SQVTM and CDR2 is ANQGSEA in the germline V gene. Trimming pared 7 bases from V and 1 base from J, leaving 9 bases between. The CDR3 covers 12 residues. CDR3 loop: CSERHGTDTQYF. CDR3 bases: TGCAGCGAAAGACACGGCACAGATACGCAGTATTTT.

The gene calls are TRBV5-1 and TRBJ2-3, with D perhaps matching TRBD1 (6 bases). This CDR3 has 14 amino acids. CDR1 SGHRS and CDR2 YFSETQ come from the germline V gene. Trimming removed 0 bases at V and 8 bases at J, with 13 bases between. CDR3 in DNA: TGCGCCAGCAGCTTGGGGGACACCACGGGTACGCAGTATTTT. Amino acids: CASSLGDTTGTQYF.

The V call is TRBV7-2, the J call TRBJ1-3, with no clear D. With 6 bases removed from V and 0 bases from J, the gap between germline ends came to 6 bases. The germline gives CDR1 SGHTA, CDR2 FQGNSA. The CDR3 covers 13 residues. Here the CDR3 DNA reads TGTGCCAGCAGTTCAAACTCTGGAAACACCATATATTTT. This gives the protein CASSSNSGNTIYF.

The CDR3, as DNA: TGCGCCAGCAGCCAAGAAAACGGAGGGGCCTACGAGCAGTACTTC. Amino acids: CASSQENGGAYEQYF. The V call is TRBV4-1, the J call TRBJ2-7; D might be TRBD2 (6 bases). This CDR3 has 15 amino acids. Per the germline V gene, CDR1 is MGHRA and CDR2 is YSYEKL. The germline V and J ends were trimmed by 0 bases and 2 bases, with 11 bases remaining between them.

V is TRBV6-2 or TRBV6-3 and J is TRBJ2-7; possible D gene TRBD1, 6 bases. Trimming took off 6 bases at V and 5 bases at J, with 20 bases between the two ends. The CDR3 sequence is 15 residues long. Germline V gene sequence: CDR1 MNHEY, CDR2 SVGEGT. The CDR3 reads CASSEDPEQGNEQYF. CDR3 nucleotides: TGTGCCAGCAGCGAGGACCCCGAACAGGGAAACGAGCAGTACTTC.

The chain joins TRBV2 to TRBJ2-5; 9 nucleotides agree with TRBD1. Germline loops: CDR1 SNHLY, CDR2 FYNNEI. The CDR3 runs 14 residues. V gave up 4 bases and J gave up 5 bases; unmatched junction bases: 5. CDR3 loop: CASSVQQGAETQYF. CDR3 sequence (DNA): TGTGCCAGCAGTGTACAACAGGGGGCGGAGACCCAGTACTTC.

The rearrangement uses TRBV28 and TRBJ1-2; 9 bases fit TRBD1. The length of the CDR3 is 13 residues. V lost 5 bases, J lost 8 bases, and 6 bases stayed unmatched. In germline, CDR1 is MDHEN, CDR2 SYDVKM. CDR3 sequence reads: CASSSTGGEGYTF. CDR3 sequence (DNA): TGTGCCAGCAGTAGTACAGGGGGCGAAGGCTACACCTTC.

This clone was detected once. The chain combines TRBV29-1 with TRBJ1-1; perhaps TRBD1 as D (6 bases). Germline loops: CDR1 SQVTM, CDR2 ANQGSEA. Trimming shortened V by 5 bases and J by 4 bases, and 14 bases separated the two germline ends. This CDR3 comprises 13 residues. CDR3 coding DNA: TGCAGCGTTTCAACAGGGACGGGCACTGAAGCTTTCTTT. Its protein is CSVSTGTGTEAFF. Full variable domain (outside the CDR3, taken from reference TRBV29-1 and TRBJ1-1): SAVISQKPSRDICQRGTSLTIQCQVDSQVTMMFWYRQQPGQSLTLIATANQGSEATYESGFVIDKFPISRPNLTFSTLTVSNMSPEDSSIYLCSVSTGTGTEAFFGQGTRLTVV.

As to this clone: The sample holds other DNA sequences that translate to the same CDR3. The V and J genes are TRBV27 and TRBJ1-2, with 9 bases lining up with TRBD1. The CDR3 totals 15 residues. The germline CDR1 and CDR2 sequences are MNHEY and SMNVEV (reference sequence). The ends lost 2 bases at V and 1 base at J; junction bases unmatched: 2. CDR3: CASSLRGQGNYGYTF. For the CDR3, the DNA is TGTGCCAGCAGTTTACGGGGACAGGGTAACTATGGCTACACCTTC.

The chain couples TRBV19 to TRBJ1-4; 9 bases match TRBD1. This CDR3 comprises 15 residues. Losses at the gene ends were 6 bases for V and 5 bases for J; bases not matched to a gene: 7. The germline gives CDR1 LNHDA, CDR2 SQIVND (reference sequence). CDR3 amino acids: CASSHQTGGNEKLFF. CDR3 nucleotide sequence: TGTGCCAGTAGCCATCAGACAGGGGGGAATGAAAAACTGTTTTTT.

V gene TRBV27 combines with J gene TRBJ1-2; D is unresolved. The CDR3 extends over 16 amino acids. The ends were cut back, 3 bases at V and 1 base at J, with 15 bases in the middle. Germline CDR1 reads MNHEY; CDR2 reads SMNVEV (reference sequence). The CDR3 spells CASSLEYSRYNYGYTF. The CDR3 bases are TGTGCCAGCAGTTTGGAATACAGCAGATATAACTATGGCTACACCTTC.

This clone was seen only once. The chain links TRBV7-3 to TRBJ2-7; the match to TRBD1 covers 8 bases. V was pared by 3 bases and J by 6 bases, with 4 bases of the junction left unmatched. The V gene's germline CDR1 is SGHTA and CDR2 FQGTGA. CDR3 size: 13 residues. For the CDR3, the DNA is TGTGCCAGCAGCTTGGACAGGGAGAGCGAGCAGTACTTC. Its protein is CASSLDRESEQYF.

J is TRBJ2-5 and V is TRBV4-2, with 8 bases aligning to TRBD1. CDR1 and CDR2 from the germline V gene are LGHNA and YNFKEQ. The CDR3 is made up of 14 amino acids. V was clipped by 3 bases and J by 7 bases; unmatched bases: 7. The CDR3 region has the DNA TGTGCCAGCAGCCAGGTAACCGGGACAGGGACCCAGTACTTC. Its translation is CASSQVTGTGTQYF.

This chain connects TRBV6-5 to TRBJ2-2; 7 bases agree with TRBD1. V gave up 6 bases and J gave up 4 bases; unmatched junction bases: 5. CDR3 length: 14 residues. Germline assignment: CDR1 MNHEY and CDR2 SVGAGI. CDR3 sequence (DNA): TGTGCCAGCAGCCCGACAGGGTTCACCGGGGAGCTGTTTTTT. This gives the protein CASSPTGFTGELFF.